Each of the 7 T cell receptor beta chains below was sequenced from the same sample in a study of blood T cells in healthy people across ages. PCR was performed a second time for about 7 to 11 cycles using a sample-barcoded 5' primer and a J-beta primer mix. TCRdb fed the 5' RACE reads into MiXCR, producing one record per CDR3 protein. In the table there are 1.5 million to 2 million distinct CDR3 sequences, about 39% of which are singletons. The sample taken for sequencing was blood. These receptors came from a human donor in good health.

This clonotype has only a few counts. The J gene is TRBJ1-5, the V gene TRBV7-8, with D tentatively TRBD1 (6 bases). From germline, CDR1 is SGHVS and CDR2 FQNEAQ. The CDR3 totals 16 residues. V was pared by 2 bases and J by 6 bases, with 17 bases between. The CDR3 bases are TGTGCCAGCAGCTTACACAGGGTTGTTCTGATTCAGCCCCAGCATTTT. Translated: CASSLHRVVLIQPQHF. Looking up the rest from reference TRBV7-8 and TRBJ1-5 gives the full variable domain: GAGVSQSPRYKVAKRGQDVALRCDPISGHVSLFWYQQALGQGPEFLTYFQNEAQLDKSGLPSDRFFAERPEGSVSTLKIQRTQQEDSAVYLCASSLHRVVLIQPQHFGDGTRLSIL.

This chain links TRBV5-1 with TRBJ2-1, with 9 bases lining up with TRBD2. The germline CDR1 and CDR2 sequences are SGHRS and YFSETQ. V was clipped by 4 bases and J by 5 bases; unmatched bases: 13. The CDR3 is made up of 17 amino acids. CDR3 region: CASSPPSSGVLNNEQFF. DNA of the CDR3: TGCGCCAGCAGCCCCCCGTCTAGCGGGGTCCTTAACAATGAGCAGTTCTTC.

The sample holds a few counts of this clonotype. This chain connects TRBV12-3 or TRBV12-4 to TRBJ1-5, with a tentative D call TRBD1 (5 bases). The V end was cut by 6 bases, the J end by 9 bases, with 18 bases between. This CDR3 region has 14 residues. The CDR3 loop is CASSGTDALTPQHF. The CDR3 nucleotides are TGTGCCAGCAGCGGGACCGACGCCTTGACGCCCCAGCATTTT.

The J gene is TRBJ1-2, the V gene TRBV5-1; D is unclear. The CDR3 spans 16 residues. Trimming stripped 4 bases from V and 4 bases from J, with 20 bases between. Germline V gives CDR1 SGHRS, CDR2 YFSETQ. This CDR3 is CASSLYPLEGFYGYTF. The DNA of the CDR3 is TGCGCCAGCAGCCTATATCCCTTGGAGGGATTCTATGGCTACACCTTC. The full variable domain, its missing parts supplied by reference TRBV5-1 and TRBJ1-2, is KAGVTQTPRYLIKTRGQQVTLSCSPISGHRSVSWYQQTPGQGLQFLFEYFSETQRNKGNFPGRFSGRQFSNSRSEMNVSTLELGDSALYLCASSLYPLEGFYGYTFGSGTRLTVV.

The rearrangement uses TRBV5-1 and TRBJ2-5; 8 bases map to TRBD2. Losses at the gene ends were 4 bases for V and 4 bases for J; bases not matched to a gene: 12. Germline V lookup: CDR1 SGHRS, CDR2 YFSETQ. This CDR3 region has 16 residues. CDR3 sequence: CASSNMGLVGGETQYF. The DNA for the CDR3 is TGCGCCAGCAGCAACATGGGACTAGTCGGTGGAGAGACCCAGTACTTC.

V and J are TRBV27 and TRBJ1-5; D is undetermined. V was pared by 3 bases and J by 6 bases, with 15 bases between. Germline CDR1 MNHEY, CDR2 SMNVEV (reference sequence). The length of the CDR3 is 15 residues. CDR3 coding DNA: TGTGCCAGCAGTTTTGATAGGGAGGAAAGTCAGCCCCAGCATTTT. It codes for CASSFDREESQPQHF.

The rearrangement links TRBV6-2 or TRBV6-3 to TRBJ2-7; 9 nucleotides align to TRBD2. Germline lookup yields CDR1 MNHEY and CDR2 SVGEGT. The CDR3 runs to 14 residues. The junction had 7 bases not matched to a gene; V was cut back by 7 bases and J by 3 bases. CDR3 sequence (DNA): TGTGCCAGCACCGCTCTAGCGGGGCACTACGAGCAGTACTTC. Encoded protein: CASTALAGHYEQYF.